The entry below describes one T cell receptor (beta chain). Its antigen is undetermined. This sample is drawn from a study of T cell repertoires in cytomegalovirus infection. Study details: CMV epitopes in the study were HLA-C-restricted (recently identified) and HLA-B-restricted (well studied). Public TCR beta signatures provided an indication of both CMV infection and a matching HLA type. Study outcomes and limitations: What dominated the ex vivo response were HLA-C-restricted CMV-specific TCR beta clonotypes. Of the TCR beta families, the public ones yielded a cumulative frequency that identified carriers of CMV plus the relevant HLA.

TCRdb analysed the reads with MiXCR anew, one entry per CDR3 protein. The table shows about 830,000 distinct CDR3 sequences, with less than 35% occurring only once. The germline V and J ends were trimmed by 3 bases and 2 bases, with 13 bases remaining between them. The CDR3 loop spans 16 amino acids. CDR1 is KGHSH, CDR2 LQKENI, per germline. The input for sequencing was cultured CD8+ T cells from PBMCs, taken from culture after CMV antigen stimulation. This chain links TRBV18 with TRBJ1-4; D remains ambiguous. The TCR comes from a human donor in good health (CMV status not recorded). Some clones in this sample may be carry-over from other donors' samples. DNA of the CDR3: TGTGCCAGCTCACCTCAAGTCCTGGGCACTAATGAAAAACTGTTTTTT. Translating it yields CASSPQVLGTNEKLFF.